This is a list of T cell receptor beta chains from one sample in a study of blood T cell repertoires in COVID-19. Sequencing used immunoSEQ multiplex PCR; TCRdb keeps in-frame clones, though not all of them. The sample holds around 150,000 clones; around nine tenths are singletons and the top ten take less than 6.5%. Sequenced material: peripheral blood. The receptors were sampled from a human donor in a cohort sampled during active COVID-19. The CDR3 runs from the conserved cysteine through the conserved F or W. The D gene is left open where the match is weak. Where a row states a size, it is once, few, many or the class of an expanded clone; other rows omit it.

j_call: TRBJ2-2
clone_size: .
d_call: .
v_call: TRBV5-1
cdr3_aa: CASSLGRPSSVTGELFF
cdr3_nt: TGCGCCAGCAGTCTGGGGAGGCCCAGCTCTGTCACCGGGGAGCTGTTTTTT

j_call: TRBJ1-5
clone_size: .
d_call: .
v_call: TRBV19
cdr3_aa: CASSGQIHGGINQPQHF
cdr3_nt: TGTGCCAGTAGCGGACAGATCCACGGGGGGATCAATCAGCCCCAGCATTTT

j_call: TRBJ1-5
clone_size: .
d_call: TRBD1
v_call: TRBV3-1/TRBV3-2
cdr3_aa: CASSPRDREKNQPQHF
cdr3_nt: TGTGCCAGCAGCCCTCGGGACAGGGAAAAGAATCAGCCCCAGCATTTT

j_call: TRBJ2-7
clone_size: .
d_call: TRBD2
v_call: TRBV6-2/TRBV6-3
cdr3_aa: CASSFSGTSRHEQYF
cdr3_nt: TGTGCCAGCAGTTTTTCCGGGACTAGCCGCCACGAGCAGTACTTC

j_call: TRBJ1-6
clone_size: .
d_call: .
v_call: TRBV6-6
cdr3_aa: CASSGVEGRKSPLHF
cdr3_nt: TGTGCCAGCAGCGGGGTCGAGGGAAGGAAATCACCCCTCCACTTT

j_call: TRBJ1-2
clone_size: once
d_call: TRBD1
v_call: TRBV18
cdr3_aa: CASSLQGASNYGYTF
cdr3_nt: TGTGCCAGCTCGCTCCAGGGGGCCTCTAACTATGGCTACACCTTC

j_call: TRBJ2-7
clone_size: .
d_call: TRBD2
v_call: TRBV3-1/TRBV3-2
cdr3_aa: CASSPGTSSYEQYF
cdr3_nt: TGTGCCAGCAGCCCGGGGACTAGCTCCTACGAGCAGTACTTC

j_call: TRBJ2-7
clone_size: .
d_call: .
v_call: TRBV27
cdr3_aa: CATVRGSEQYF
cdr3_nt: TGTGCCACCGTCCGCGGTAGCGAGCAGTACTTC

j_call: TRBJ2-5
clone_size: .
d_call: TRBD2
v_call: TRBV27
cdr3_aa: CASSLTSGETQYF
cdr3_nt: TGTGCCAGCAGCCTGACTAGCGGAGAGACCCAGTACTTC

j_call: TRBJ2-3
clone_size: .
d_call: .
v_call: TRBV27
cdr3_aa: CASSGRLEATDTQYF
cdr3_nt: TGTGCCAGCAGTGGCAGACTAGAGGCAACAGATACGCAGTATTTT

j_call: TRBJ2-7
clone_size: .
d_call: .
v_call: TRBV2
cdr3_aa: CASSVQVYEQYF
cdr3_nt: TGTGCCAGCAGTGTACAGGTCTACGAGCAGTACTTC

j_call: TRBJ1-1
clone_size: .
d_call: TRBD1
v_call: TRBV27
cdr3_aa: CASSFAGGYTEAFF
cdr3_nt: TGTGCCAGCAGTTTCGCAGGGGGCTACACTGAAGCTTTCTTT

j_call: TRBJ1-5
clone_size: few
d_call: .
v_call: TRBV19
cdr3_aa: CASSIGTANQPQHF
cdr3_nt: TGTGCCAGTAGTATAGGGACAGCCAATCAGCCCCAGCATTTT

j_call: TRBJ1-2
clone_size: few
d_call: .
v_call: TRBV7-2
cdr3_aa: CASSLTAANYGYTF
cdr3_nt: TGTGCCAGCAGCTTAACCGCAGCTAACTATGGCTACACCTTC

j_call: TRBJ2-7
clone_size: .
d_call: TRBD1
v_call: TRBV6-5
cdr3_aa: CASSPRTGRTYEQYF
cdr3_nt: TGTGCCAGCAGTCCGCGGACAGGAAGGACCTACGAGCAGTACTTC

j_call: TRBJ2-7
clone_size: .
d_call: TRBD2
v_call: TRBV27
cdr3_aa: CASSLLAGEQYF
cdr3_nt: TGTGCCAGCAGTTTATTAGCGGGGGAGCAGTACTTC

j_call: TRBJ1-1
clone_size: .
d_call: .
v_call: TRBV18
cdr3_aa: CASSLTENTEAFF
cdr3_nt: TGTGCCAGCTCACTGACAGAGAACACTGAAGCTTTCTTT